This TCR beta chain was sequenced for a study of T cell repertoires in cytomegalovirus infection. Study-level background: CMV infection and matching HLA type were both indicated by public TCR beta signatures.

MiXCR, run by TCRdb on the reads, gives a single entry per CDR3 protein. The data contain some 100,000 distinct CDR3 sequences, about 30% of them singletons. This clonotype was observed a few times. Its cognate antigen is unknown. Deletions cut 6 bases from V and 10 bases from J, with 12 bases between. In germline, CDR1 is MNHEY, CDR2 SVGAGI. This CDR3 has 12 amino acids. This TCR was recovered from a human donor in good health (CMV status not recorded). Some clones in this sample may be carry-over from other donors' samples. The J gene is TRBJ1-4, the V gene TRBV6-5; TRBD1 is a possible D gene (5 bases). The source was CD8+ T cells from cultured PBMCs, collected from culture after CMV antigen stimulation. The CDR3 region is CASRTDSLKLFF. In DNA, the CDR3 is TGTGCCAGCAGAACCGACAGTTTAAAACTGTTTTTT.